These 24 T cell receptor beta chains share one sample of origin, sequenced in a study of T cells in Graves' hyperthyroidism and ophthalmopathy. TCR beta CDR3 regions were amplified from RNA. First-round RT-PCR targeting the TCR CDR3 was performed with the HTBI primer set. TCRdb ran MiXCR on the multiplex PCR reads and lists one entry per CDR3 protein. There are hundreds of thousands of distinct CDR3 sequences in the sample; 15% to 19% occur only once, and roughly 7.7% lies in the top ten. The sample comprised blood. These TCRs come from a woman between 18 and 29 years old with Graves' hyperthyroidism.

Regarding this clonotype: Possible read error: a much larger clone is one base away. CDR3 region: CASRHRRDTTSTDTRYF. The CDR3 region has the DNA TGTGCCAGCAGGCACAGGAGGGATACAACTAGCACAGATACGCGGTATTTT. The V and J genes are TRBV6-1 and TRBJ2-3; a possible D gene is TRBD2 (6 bases). The germline CDR1 and CDR2 sequences are MNHNS and SASEGT. CDR3 length: 17 residues.

There are many counts of this clonotype. The chain uses TRBV18 and TRBJ2-7; 9 bases agree with TRBD1. CDR1 KGHSH and CDR2 LQKENI come from the germline V gene. The CDR3 sequence is 13 residues long. J lost 4 bases, V lost 8 bases, and 6 bases had no gene match. The CDR3 region is CASSPGTGYEQYF. The CDR3 DNA follows: TGTGCCAGCAGTCCCGGGACAGGGTACGAGCAGTACTTC.

There are many counts of this clonotype. This chain connects TRBV12-3 or TRBV12-4 to TRBJ2-1, with 11 bases lining up with TRBD2. CDR3 length equals 18 residues. J was trimmed by 2 bases and V by 9 bases; bases with no gene match: 15. The CDR3 region has the DNA TGTGCCAGTCAGGGGGCGGCCCCGACTAGCGGGACCTACAATGAGCAGTTCTTC. Translated, it gives CASQGAAPTSGTYNEQFF.

This clonotype was detected ten times or more. CDR3 sequence: CASSQGRNSRPPYNEQFF. In DNA, the CDR3 is TGTGCCAGCAGCCAAGGTCGAAACAGCCGGCCCCCCTACAATGAGCAGTTCTTC. This rearrangement joins TRBV3-1 to TRBJ2-1; the D is unclear. Germline V gene data show CDR1 as LGHDT and CDR2 as YNNKEL (reference sequence). Trimming removed 1 base at V and 2 bases at J, with 18 bases between. The CDR3 contains 18 residues.

The chain uses TRBV4-1 and TRBJ1-2; unclear D gene. Germline lookup yields CDR1 MGHRA and CDR2 YSYEKL. The CDR3 runs 15 residues. V shed 1 base and J shed 7 bases, with 16 bases lying between them. The CDR3 spells CASSQGRELGAGYTF. CDR3 sequence (DNA): TGCGCCAGCAGCCAAGGCCGGGAGCTCGGTGCTGGCTACACCTTC.

This clonotype was seen ten or more times. The chain joins TRBV20-1 to TRBJ1-6, with a possible D match to TRBD1 (5 bases). Per germline, CDR1 DFQATT and CDR2 SNEGSKA (reference sequence). This CDR3 has 13 amino acids. V lost 5 bases to trimming and J lost 10 bases, with 15 bases between them. The CDR3, as DNA: TGCAGTGCTTATGGACACTTAGGGTCACCCCTCCACTTT. The encoded protein is CSAYGHLGSPLHF.

This clonotype was seen at least ten times. The rearrangement links TRBV12-3 or TRBV12-4 to TRBJ1-1, with a weak D call TRBD1 (5 bases). V lost 0 bases, J lost 5 bases, and 7 bases lay in between. CDR3 length: 13 amino acids. The CDR3 reads CASSLARGTEAFF. The CDR3, as DNA: TGTGCCAGCAGTTTAGCTAGGGGAACTGAAGCTTTCTTT.

The sample holds many counts of this clonotype. The V and J genes are TRBV5-5 and TRBJ2-1; 9 nucleotides line up with TRBD1. From germline, CDR1 is SGHKS and CDR2 YYEKEE (reference sequence). This CDR3 is built from 15 residues. The J segment lost 3 bases and the V segment lost 4 bases, leaving 5 bases of the junction unmatched. CDR3 DNA: TGTGCCAGCAGCCTTCCGACAGGGGGCTACAATGAGCAGTTCTTC. Translated, it gives CASSLPTGGYNEQFF.

V gene TRBV30 combines with J gene TRBJ1-2; D not resolved. The CDR3 spans 15 residues. V was trimmed by 2 bases and J by 0 bases, leaving 13 bases between them. CDR1 is GTSNPN, CDR2 SVGIG, per germline (reference sequence). CDR3 protein: CAWSLGRSTNYGYTF. Here the CDR3 DNA reads TGTGCCTGGAGTCTAGGACGGTCCACTAACTATGGCTACACCTTC.

The V call is TRBV5-1, the J call TRBJ2-1; 9 bases are shared with TRBD1. The V gene end was trimmed by 6 bases and the J gene end by 8 bases; junction bases not matched to a gene: 9. The CDR3 totals 14 residues. Germline loops: CDR1 SGHRS, CDR2 YFSETQ. The CDR3 DNA reads as TGCGCCAGCATGCTCGGGACAGGGTCTGATGAGCAGTTCTTC. This translates into CASMLGTGSDEQFF.

For this clonotype: A clone one base away is much larger, so this may be a read error. This chain uses TRBV11-2 with TRBJ2-3; D may be TRBD1 or TRBD2 (5 bases each). The CDR3 contains 17 residues. Germline V CDR1 and CDR2: SGHAT, FQNNGV. The germline V and J ends were trimmed by 0 bases and 1 base, with 14 bases remaining between them. DNA for the CDR3: TGTGCCAGCAGCTTAGATCTGGGGGTTCTGGGCACAGATACGCAGTATTTT. Encoded protein: CASSLDLGVLGTDTQYF.

This clonotype was observed at least ten times. V is TRBV28 and J is TRBJ2-3; D remains unclear. Germline V gene sequence: CDR1 MDHEN, CDR2 SYDVKM. The CDR3 extends over 13 amino acids. Trimming took 4 bases from V and 0 from J, leaving 5 bases between them. The CDR3 sequence is CASSSSSTDTQYF. As DNA, the CDR3 is TGTGCCAGCAGTTCCAGCAGCACAGATACGCAGTATTTT.

This chain connects TRBV27 to TRBJ1-5; no clear D gene. V was trimmed by 7 bases and J by 6 bases, leaving 10 bases between them. This CDR3 has 12 residues. The germline V gene has CDR1 MNHEY and CDR2 SMNVEV (reference sequence). CDR3 in amino acids: CASNARGQPQHF. The CDR3 nucleotides are TGTGCCAGCAACGCGCGGGGTCAGCCCCAGCATTTT.

Points on this clonotype: A much larger clone differs from this one at a single base, so this may be a read error. This sequence joins TRBV6-2 or TRBV6-3 and TRBJ1-1; 7 bases are shared with TRBD1. V lost 10 bases, J lost 3 bases, and 11 bases stayed unmatched. This CDR3 comprises 14 residues. Germline assignment: CDR1 MNHEY and CDR2 SVGEGT. CDR3 nucleotides: TGTGCCACCGAACCGATTGACAGGGACACTGAAGCTTTCTTT. Its translation is CATEPIDRDTEAFF.

This clonotype was counted ten times or more. V is TRBV11-3 and J is TRBJ2-3; D is ambiguous. The CDR3 runs 15 residues. V was clipped by 5 bases and J by 2 bases, with 14 bases between them. Germline assignment: CDR1 SGHNT and CDR2 YENEEA. In DNA, the CDR3 is TGTGCCAGCAGCCACAGAGATTTAAACACAGATACGCAGTATTTT. This translates into CASSHRDLNTDTQYF.

This clonotype was observed at least ten times. Here the CDR3 reads CTVYGHTDTQYF. In DNA form, the CDR3 reads TGCACCGTATACGGCCACACAGATACGCAGTATTTT. V gene TRBV29-1 combines with J gene TRBJ2-3; unclear D gene. This CDR3 is 12 amino acids long. Per germline, CDR1 SQVTM and CDR2 ANQGSEA.

This clonotype appeared a few times. V usage is TRBV19 and J usage is TRBJ2-3; D unresolved. This CDR3 has 13 residues. V lost 2 bases, J lost 4 bases, and 7 bases lay in between. Germline CDR1 and CDR2: LNHDA and SQIVND (reference sequence). The CDR3 nucleotides are TGTGCCAGTAGTATAAGGTTCCCAGATACGCAGTATTTT. Encoded protein: CASSIRFPDTQYF.

The rearrangement links TRBV18 to TRBJ1-1, with D possibly being TRBD1 (5 bases). The V gene's germline CDR1 is KGHSH and CDR2 LQKENI. V gave up 0 bases and J gave up 4 bases, with 9 bases separating them. There are 14 residues in the CDR3. The CDR3 bases are TGTGCCAGCTCACCACCACAGAGGGGCACTGAAGCTTTCTTT. Its protein product is CASSPPQRGTEAFF.

The table lists this clonotype with many counts. The V gene is TRBV28, the J gene TRBJ2-1; D possibly corresponds to TRBD2 (7 bases). V shed 10 bases and J shed 1 base, with 17 bases lying between them. CDR1 MDHEN and CDR2 SYDVKM come from the germline V gene. This CDR3 region has 15 residues. The CDR3 DNA sequence: TGTGCCACCCAAGGGGGGGCGAGATCCTACAATGAGCAGTTCTTC. Its protein is CATQGGARSYNEQFF.

Remarks on this clonotype: A read error may be the cause here, since a much bigger clone is one base away. The chain uses TRBV20-1 and TRBJ2-3; D may be TRBD2 (5 bases). This CDR3 has 12 amino acids. The germline gives CDR1 DFQATT, CDR2 SNEGSKA (reference sequence). The CDR3 region is CSLAGGTDTQYF. The CDR3 DNA reads as TGCAGCCTTGCCGGGGGCACAGATACGCAGTATTTT.

This clonotype was seen ten or more times. The chain uses TRBV9 and TRBJ2-7, with 8 bases that match TRBD2. This CDR3 is 15 amino acids long. Germline V lookup: CDR1 SGDLS, CDR2 YYNGEE. Unmatched junction bases numbered 6, after V lost 0 bases and J lost 4 bases. The CDR3 DNA sequence: TGTGCCAGCAGCGTAGCCCCTAGCGGGTCATACGAGCAGTACTTC. This sequence encodes CASSVAPSGSYEQYF.

This clonotype was detected only a few times. At one of its ends the junction is not consistent with the germline gene, which may arise from a read error. The chain recombines TRBV20-1 with TRBJ1-2, with D unclear. The length of the CDR3 is 16 residues. The germline V gene has CDR1 DFQATT and CDR2 SNEGSKA (reference sequence). This chain's CDR3 is CSARDGPGRPIYGYAF. CDR3 coding DNA: TGCAGTGCTAGAGACGGACCAGGACGGCCAATTTATGGCTACGCCTTC.

In its sample, this clonotype was seen a few times. The chain links TRBV19 to TRBJ2-7; D not certain. Trimming left V 4 bases short and J 3 bases short, with 10 bases between. This CDR3 region has 13 residues. Per germline, CDR1 LNHDA and CDR2 SQIVND (reference sequence). CDR3 sequence (DNA): TGTGCCAGTAGTAGTACAGCCGGCTACGAGCAGTACTTC. As protein: CASSSTAGYEQYF.

This clonotype was seen at least ten times. The V gene is TRBV27, the J gene TRBJ1-2; possible D gene TRBD1, 6 bases. Per germline, CDR1 MNHEY and CDR2 SMNVEV (reference sequence). The CDR3 has 15 residues. V lost 0 bases and J 4 bases, leaving 12 bases between the germline ends. CDR3 sequence (DNA): TGTGCCAGCAGTTTATCTTCCTTGGGGGCCTATGGCTACACCTTC. This sequence encodes CASSLSSLGAYGYTF.